Presented here are 17 T cell receptor beta chains from one specimen sequenced in a study of blood T cells in healthy people across ages. Then a second PCR, running roughly 7 to 11 cycles, was carried out with a sample-barcoded 5' primer and a J-beta primer mix. TCRdb re-called the 5' RACE reads with MiXCR, one entry per CDR3 protein. Counted here are 700,000 to 800,000 distinct CDR3 sequences, roughly 45% occurring once; the ten biggest clones make up approximately 22%. Source material: blood. These receptors were collected from an older woman in good health.

This clonotype was seen only a few times. The J gene is TRBJ2-1, the V gene TRBV7-2; D might be TRBD1 or TRBD2, each matching 5 bases. The CDR3 length is 11 residues. Germline CDR1 reads SGHTA; CDR2 reads FQGNSA. V was shortened by 5 bases and J by 15 bases, with 14 bases between the two germline ends. CDR3 nucleotide sequence: TGTGCCAGCAGCCAGGGACGAGATCCGTTCTTC. Its protein is CASSQGRDPFF. Full variable domain (rest looked up from reference TRBV7-2 and TRBJ2-1): GAGVSQSPSNKVTEKGKDVELRCDPISGHTALYWYRQSLGQGLEFLIYFQGNSAPDKSGLPSDRFSAERTGGSVSTLTIQRTQQEDSAVYLCASSQGRDPFFGPGTRLTVL.

The chain couples TRBV7-2 to TRBJ2-7; the match to TRBD1 covers 9 bases. V dropped 7 bases and J dropped 0; count of bases not matched to a gene: 13. In germline, CDR1 is SGHTA, CDR2 FQGNSA. The CDR3 loop spans 17 amino acids. For the CDR3, the DNA is TGTGCCAGCACCCATGGGCGACAGGGGGGTTTCTCCTACGAGCAGTACTTC. It specifies CASTHGRQGGFSYEQYF.

This rearrangement joins TRBV12-3 or TRBV12-4 to TRBJ2-3; TRBD2 agrees at 12 bases. This CDR3 comprises 15 residues. After removal of 5 bases from V and 6 bases from J, the junction contained 6 bases not matched to a gene. Here the CDR3 reads CASSPRTSGNDTQYF. CDR3 DNA: TGTGCCAGCAGTCCCAGGACTAGCGGGAATGATACGCAGTATTTT.

This clonotype was observed a few times. J is TRBJ2-4 and V is TRBV7-9, with D perhaps given as TRBD1 or TRBD2 (5 bases each). With 4 bases removed from V and 6 bases from J, the gap between germline ends came to 16 bases. CDR1 SEHNR and CDR2 FQNEAQ come from the germline V gene (reference sequence). This CDR3 comprises 15 residues. CDR3 in amino acids: CASSSGLGPGNIQYF. CDR3 DNA sequence: TGTGCCAGCAGCTCCGGTCTGGGACCGGGAAACATTCAGTACTTC.

The CDR3 is CASTLAGGGLNEQYF. In DNA form, the CDR3 reads TGTGCCAGCACACTAGCGGGAGGTGGGCTGAATGAGCAGTACTTC. The chain has TRBV7-8 and TRBJ2-5, with 12 bases aligning to TRBD2. J gave up 11 bases and V 7 bases, and 14 bases lay outside the gene matches. The CDR3 has 15 amino acids. CDR1 is SGHVS, CDR2 FQNEAQ, per germline.

The J gene is TRBJ2-5, the V gene TRBV4-2, with 7 bases lining up with TRBD2. CDR3 length: 17 amino acids. Looked up from germline, CDR1 is LGHNA and CDR2 is YNFKEQ. The trim removed 1 base at V and 1 base at J, leaving 9 bases unmatched. The CDR3 DNA follows: TGTGCCAGCAGCCAAGGGAGTAGGTCTAGCGGCCAAGAGACCCAGTACTTC. Translated, it gives CASSQGSRSSGQETQYF.

This clonotype was seen a single time. The chain employs TRBV5-1 and TRBJ1-5; D is possibly TRBD1 (6 bases). Germline CDR1 is SGHRS and CDR2 is YFSETQ. Trimming removed 4 bases at V and 3 bases at J, with 14 bases between. This CDR3 contains 15 residues. The CDR3 bases are TGCGCCAGCAGCCCAGGGGTAGTGAACAATCAGCCCCAGCATTTT. This sequence encodes CASSPGVVNNQPQHF.

The chain carries TRBV11-2 and TRBJ2-1; the D is unclear. The closer fit of TRBJ2-7 to the DNA end suggests the J call may be wrong. Germline V gene sequence: CDR1 SGHAT, CDR2 FQNNGV. The CDR3 spans 12 residues. In DNA, the CDR3 is TGTGCCAGCACCGACACGTCCAATGAGCAGTACTTC. Translating gives CASTDTSNEQYF.

This clonotype was seen a handful of times. This sequence joins TRBV11-2 and TRBJ2-3, with 7 bases fitting TRBD1. V dropped 5 bases and J dropped 1; count of bases not matched to a gene: 9. CDR1 and CDR2 from the germline V gene are SGHAT and FQNNGV. The CDR3 spans 16 residues. The CDR3 is CASSPIRDSGTDTQYF. CDR3 sequence (DNA): TGTGCCAGCAGCCCCATCCGGGACAGCGGCACAGATACGCAGTATTTT.

The chain is built from TRBV20-1 and TRBJ1-4; D is ambiguous. The CDR3 loop spans 12 amino acids. The germline gives CDR1 DFQATT, CDR2 SNEGSKA (reference sequence). Trimming took 5 bases from V and 4 from J, leaving 8 bases between them. The CDR3 bases are TGCAGTGCTGGGCCAGTTAATGAAAAACTGTTTTTT. The encoded protein is CSAGPVNEKLFF.

This clonotype has at least ten counts. The chain is built from TRBV7-8 and TRBJ2-1, with a possible D match to TRBD2 (5 bases). The CDR3 contains 15 residues. Looked up from germline, CDR1 is SGHVS and CDR2 is FQNEAQ. Trimming cost V 3 bases and J 0 bases, with 9 bases left between them. The CDR3 DNA is TGTGCCAGCAGCTTCGGCGGGCCCTCCTACAATGAGCAGTTCTTC. Its translation: CASSFGGPSYNEQFF.

V and J are TRBV19 and TRBJ2-3, with 7 bases that match TRBD1. Germline CDR1 and CDR2: LNHDA and SQIVND (reference sequence). The junction had 7 bases not matched to a gene; V was cut back by 3 bases and J by 1 base. This CDR3 comprises 16 residues. CDR3 residues: CASSILRTGRTDTQYF. DNA of the CDR3: TGTGCCAGTAGTATCCTACGGACAGGTCGCACAGATACGCAGTATTTT.

This clonotype showed up just a few times. V is TRBV2 and J is TRBJ1-4; no reliable D call. V was cut by 3 bases and J by 7 bases, with 12 bases left in between. The CDR3 consists of 14 residues. Germline CDR1 and CDR2: SNHLY and FYNNEI. The DNA of the CDR3 is TGTGCCAGCAGTGATGAGGATTATGCTGAAAAACTGTTTTTT. Protein: CASSDEDYAEKLFF.

This clonotype was counted ten times or more. This clone may be a read error of a much larger clone one base away. The chain uses TRBV6-1 and TRBJ2-1; D unresolved. Trimming removed 7 bases at V and 5 bases at J, with 15 bases between. CDR1 MNHNS and CDR2 SASEGT come from the germline V gene. This CDR3 has 14 amino acids. CDR3 region: CASNAVGNNNEQFF. In DNA, the CDR3 is TGTGCCAGCAATGCGGTAGGCAATAACAATGAGCAGTTCTTC.

The rearrangement joins TRBV29-1 to TRBJ1-3; tentative D call: TRBD1 (5 bases). Germline-derived CDR1 and CDR2 are SQVTM and ANQGSEA. This CDR3 spans 14 amino acids. V gave up 3 bases and J gave up 2 bases, with 11 bases separating them. CDR3 sequence: CSVEGRATGNTIYF. CDR3 in DNA: TGCAGCGTTGAGGGCAGGGCCACTGGAAACACCATATATTTT.

The rearrangement uses TRBV5-6 and TRBJ2-6, with D perhaps being TRBD1 or TRBD2 (5 bases each). The CDR3 totals 14 residues. The V gene lost 10 bases and the J gene lost 2 bases, with 13 bases spanning the gap. Germline CDR1 reads SGHDT; CDR2 reads YYEEEE. The CDR3 nucleotides read TGTGCCGCGAAGAGGGGCACTGGGGCCAACGTCCTGACTTTC. Its translation is CAAKRGTGANVLTF.

This clonotype was observed once. This chain connects TRBV7-8 to TRBJ2-1; 10 bases are a match to TRBD2. This CDR3 has 17 residues. CDR1 is SGHVS and CDR2 is FQNEAQ in the germline V gene. Trimming at V came to 0 bases and at J to 7 bases, leaving 9 bases not matched to a gene. The CDR3 DNA sequence: TGTGCCAGCAGCTTAGCCGGGGGGCTAGCGGGAGAGAATGAGCAGTTCTTC. This encodes CASSLAGGLAGENEQFF. The full variable domain, rest sourced from reference TRBV7-8 and TRBJ2-1, is GAGVSQSPRYKVAKRGQDVALRCDPISGHVSLFWYQQALGQGPEFLTYFQNEAQLDKSGLPSDRFFAERPEGSVSTLKIQRTQQEDSAVYLCASSLAGGLAGENEQFFGPGTRLTVL.